This TCR beta chain was sequenced during a study of blood T cell repertoires in COVID-19 (dated by TCRdb to about 2020). As for the study more broadly: Recovered participants in ImmuneRACE Cohort 3 were defined as having two consecutive negative NP/OP PCR tests, clearance from a healthcare professional, or resolution of symptoms. The dataset comprised deeply sampled blood TCRbeta repertoires from subjects exposed to, actively infected with, or recovered from COVID-19. The samples were drawn from the first 160 participants of the ongoing ImmuneRACE study and from over 950 subjects provided by 6 global collaborators. A de-identified subject ID, COVID-19 status, age in years and sex were almost always included in the sample metadata. The collaborator samples originated in the United States, Italy and Spain and spanned the acute and convalescent phases of COVID-19. The material from the prospective study consisted of cDNA or gDNA derived from T cells, B-cell-depleted T cells, or PBMCs. A freely available public database, intended as a resource for researchers studying the immune response to SARS-CoV-2, is where the repertoires were released. HLA class I and class II types, where available, came from metadata supplied by the sample provider rather than from assay-based typing.

Remarks on this clone: It lacks a known antigen. No much larger clone exists at a distance of one base, and base qualities are not known.

Findings and caveats that apply to the study as a whole: The amount of clinical and demographic metadata varied by source and participant and was provided uncurated.

TCRbeta CDR3 regions were amplified from genomic DNA using the immunoSEQ Assay, a bias-controlled multiplex PCR. Regarding the original processing steps: Nucleated cell counts per sample were estimated from amplification of reference gene primers within the assay. Sequence reads were collapsed and filtered to measure the absolute abundance of every unique TCRbeta CDR3 rearrangement. For each sample, productive Simpson clonality was calculated as the square root of Simpson's diversity index over productive rearrangements. As stored in TCRdb, this immuneACCESS dataset retains in-frame rearrangements with V and J assigned. A fraction of the clones does not appear; measured against another copy, unresolved V genes explain less than half of the discrepancy, and the remainder lacks a known reason. For V, J and clone size, that table is used; D and trimming come from the DNA. The sample table shows 200,000 to 250,000 clones, and around 86% are seen once. Around 7% of the sample belongs to the ten largest clones.

V is trimmed back by 5 bases and J by 0 bases, and the junction contains 6 bases that no gene match accounts for. CDR1 and CDR2 are drawn from the germline V gene (reference sequence): SEHNR, FQNEAQ. The CDR3 starts with the cysteine, ends with the phenylalanine, and has 15 residues. Just the 45-base CDR3 DNA is kept, in frame starting at base 1. Participants in the prospective study were aged about 18 to 89 years, lived in about two dozen United States geographic areas, and enrolled through a virtual design. In the prospective study, participants were assigned to cohorts based on the clinical history participants reported in a screening survey and a study questionnaire. Each participant in the prospective study had whole blood, serum and a nasopharyngeal or oropharyngeal swab collected by mobile phlebotomists. Prospective study participants could optionally give additional blood draws and questionnaires over an approximately 2-month period. Before DNA extraction, prospective study blood samples were shipped either frozen or at room temperature.

The sequence is built from TRBV7-9 and TRBJ1-2; 7 of the junction bases match TRBD1. The sequencing input was PBMCs or T cells enriched from blood (not recorded which). The TCR sequence derives from a man between 25 and 39 years old in a cohort exposed to, infected with or recovered from COVID-19 (not recorded which). CDR3 reads: CASSRDSIANYGYTF. The DNA is TGTGCCAGCAGCCGGGACAGTATAGCTAACTATGGCTACACCTTC.